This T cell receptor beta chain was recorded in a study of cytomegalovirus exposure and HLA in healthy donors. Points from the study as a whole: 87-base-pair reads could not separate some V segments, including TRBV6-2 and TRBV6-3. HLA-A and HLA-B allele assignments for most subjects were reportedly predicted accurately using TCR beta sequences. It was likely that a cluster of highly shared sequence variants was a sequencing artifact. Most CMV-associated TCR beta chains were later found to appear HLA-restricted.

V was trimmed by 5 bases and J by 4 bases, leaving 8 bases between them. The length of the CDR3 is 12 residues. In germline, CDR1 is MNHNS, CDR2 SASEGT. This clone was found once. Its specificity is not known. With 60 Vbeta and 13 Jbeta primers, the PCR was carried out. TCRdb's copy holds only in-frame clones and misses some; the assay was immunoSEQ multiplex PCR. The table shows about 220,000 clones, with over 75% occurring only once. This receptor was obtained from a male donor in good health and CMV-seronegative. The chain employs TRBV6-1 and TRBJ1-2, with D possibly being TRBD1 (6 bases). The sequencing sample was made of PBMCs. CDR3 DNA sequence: TGTGCCAGCAGTCCCAGGGGCTATGGCTACACCTTC. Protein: CASSPRGYGYTF.